This T cell receptor beta chain was sequenced during a study of blood T cell repertoires in COVID-19. At the level of the study: Sites across the United States, Italy and Spain contributed samples from acute and convalescent COVID-19. T cells, B-cell-depleted T cells, or PBMCs provided the cDNA or gDNA that served as material.

Source study methods: The authors estimated nucleated cell counts from reference gene primer amplification. Data came from immunoSEQ multiplex PCR; TCRdb stores just in-frame clones and leaves some out. V and J calls and clone size follow that table, whereas D and trimming were derived from the DNA. In the table there are tens of thousands of clones, around nine tenths of which are singletons. The CDR3 loop spans 15 amino acids. CDR1 and CDR2 from the germline V gene are SGHAT and FQNNGV. Trimming cost V 1 base and J 10 bases, with 17 bases left between them. The material sequenced was peripheral blood. The V and J genes are TRBV11-2 and TRBJ2-1, with D maybe TRBD2 (6 bases). This TCR derives from a human donor in a cohort sampled during active COVID-19. CDR3 bases: TGTGCCAGCAGCTTAGTGGTCGCGGGGCCGTCGGAGCAGTTCTTC. The encoded protein is CASSLVVAGPSEQFF. Together with reference TRBV11-2 and TRBJ2-1, the CDR3 gives the full variable domain: EAGVAQSPRYKIIEKRQSVAFWCNPISGHATLYWYQQILGQGPKLLIQFQNNGVVDDSQLPKDRFSAERLKGVDSTLKIQPAKLEDSAVYLCASSLVVAGPSEQFFGPGTRLTVL.